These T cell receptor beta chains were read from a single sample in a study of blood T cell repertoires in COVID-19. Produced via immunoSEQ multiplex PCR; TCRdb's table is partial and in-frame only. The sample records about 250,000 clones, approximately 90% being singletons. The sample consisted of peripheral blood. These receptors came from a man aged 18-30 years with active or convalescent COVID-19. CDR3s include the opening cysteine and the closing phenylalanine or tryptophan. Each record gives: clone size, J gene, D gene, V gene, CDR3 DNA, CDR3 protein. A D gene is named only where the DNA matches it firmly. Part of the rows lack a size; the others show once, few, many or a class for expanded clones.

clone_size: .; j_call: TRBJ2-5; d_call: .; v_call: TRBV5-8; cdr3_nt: TGTGCCAGCAGCCGAGACATACAAGAGACCCAGTACTTC; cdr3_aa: CASSRDIQETQYF
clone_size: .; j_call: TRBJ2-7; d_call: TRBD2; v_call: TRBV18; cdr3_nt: TGTGCCAGCTCACCAGCCGGGAGGTTAAACGAGCAGTACTTC; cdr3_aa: CASSPAGRLNEQYF
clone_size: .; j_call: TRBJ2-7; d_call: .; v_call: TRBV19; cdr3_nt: .; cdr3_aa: CASSITPPSGVGFGSLRF
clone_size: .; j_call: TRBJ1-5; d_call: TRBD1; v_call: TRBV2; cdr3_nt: TGTGCCAGCAGACGCCAGGGGGCGAGGCAGCCCCAGCATTTT; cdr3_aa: CASRRQGARQPQHF
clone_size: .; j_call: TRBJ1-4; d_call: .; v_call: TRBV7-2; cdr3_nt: TGTGCCAGCAGCTTAGGGGCAGGGCCTAATGAAAAACTGTTTTTT; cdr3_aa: CASSLGAGPNEKLFF
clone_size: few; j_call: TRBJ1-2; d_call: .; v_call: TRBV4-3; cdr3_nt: TGCGCCAGCAGCCAAGAATTGCAGGGTCTTGGCTACACCTTC; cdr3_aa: CASSQELQGLGYTF
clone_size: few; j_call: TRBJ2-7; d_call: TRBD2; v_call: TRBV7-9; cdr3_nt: TGTGCCAGCAGCACCCGGGCCCTAGCGGGAGTCTACGAGCAGTACTTC; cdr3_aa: CASSTRALAGVYEQYF
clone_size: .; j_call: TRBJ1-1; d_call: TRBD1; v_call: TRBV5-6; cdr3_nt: TGTGCCAGCAGCTCACAGGGGGCCGTGAACACTGAAGCTTTCTTT; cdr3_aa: CASSSQGAVNTEAFF
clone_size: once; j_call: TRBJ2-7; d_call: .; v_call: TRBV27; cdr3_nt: TGTGCCAGCAGTTTAAGTCCGGAGCGTCGATCCTACGAGCAGTACTTC; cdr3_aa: CASSLSPERRSYEQYF
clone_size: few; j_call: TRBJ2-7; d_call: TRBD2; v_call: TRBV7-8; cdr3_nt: TGTGCCAGCAGCTTGTTTTCCCGGACTAGCCAGAGCTCCTACGAGCAGTACTTC; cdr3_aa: CASSLFSRTSQSSYEQYF
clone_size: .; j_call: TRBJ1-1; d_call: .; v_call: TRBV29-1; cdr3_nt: TGCAGCACTGTGGACACTGAAGCTTTCTTT; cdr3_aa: CSTVDTEAFF
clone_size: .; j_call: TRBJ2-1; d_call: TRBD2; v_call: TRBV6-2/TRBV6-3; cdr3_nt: TGTGCCAGCAGTTACTCGACCCTGGGACTAGCGGGGACGAGCTCCTACAATGAGCAGTTCTTC; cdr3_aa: CASSYSTLGLAGTSSYNEQFF
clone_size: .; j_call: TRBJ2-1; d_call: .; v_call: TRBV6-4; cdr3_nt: TGTGCCAGCAGTGACTGGGCAGGGGAGATGAATGAGCAGTTCTTC; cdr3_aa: CASSDWAGEMNEQFF
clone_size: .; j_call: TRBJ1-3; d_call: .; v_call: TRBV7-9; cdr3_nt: TGTGCCAGCAGGGAGGGTTCCGGAAACACCATATATTTT; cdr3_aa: CASREGSGNTIYF
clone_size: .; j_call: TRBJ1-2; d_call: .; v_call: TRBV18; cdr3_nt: TGTGCCAGCTCACCCTCATCAGATTCTAACTATGGCTACACCTTC; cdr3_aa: CASSPSSDSNYGYTF
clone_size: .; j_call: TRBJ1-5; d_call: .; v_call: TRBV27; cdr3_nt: TGTGCCAGCAGTTTACGTCAGGGAGGGGTCTTCAGCAATCAGCCCCAGCATTTT; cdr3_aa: CASSLRQGGVFSNQPQHF
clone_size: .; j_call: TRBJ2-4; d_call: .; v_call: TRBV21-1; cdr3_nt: TGTGCCAGCAGCAACCCCGCGGCCGTCCTACACGACAAAAACATTCAGTACTTC; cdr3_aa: CASSNPAAVLHDKNIQYF
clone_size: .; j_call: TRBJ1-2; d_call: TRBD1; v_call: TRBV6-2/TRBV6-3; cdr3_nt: TGTGCCAGCAGTTACACGACAGGGTCACGGGGCTACACCTTC; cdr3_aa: CASSYTTGSRGYTF
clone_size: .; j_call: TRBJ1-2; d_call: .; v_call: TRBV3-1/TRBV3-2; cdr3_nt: TGTGCCAGCAGCCCCAGACAGAACTCTAACTATGGCTACACCTTC; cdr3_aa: CASSPRQNSNYGYTF
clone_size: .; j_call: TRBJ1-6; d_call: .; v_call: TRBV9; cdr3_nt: TGTGCCAGCAGCACCCGTCTGCAGGCGGGTAATTCACCCCTCCACTTT; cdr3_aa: CASSTRLQAGNSPLHF
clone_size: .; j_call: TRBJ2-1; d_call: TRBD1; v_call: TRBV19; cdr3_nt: TGTGCCAGTAGTATCCGGGACAGGGGGTACAATGAGCAGTTCTTC; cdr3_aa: CASSIRDRGYNEQFF
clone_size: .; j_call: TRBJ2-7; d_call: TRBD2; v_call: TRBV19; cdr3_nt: TGTGCCAGTAGTATTGGGACTAGCGGGAGACGGTACGAGCAGTACTTC; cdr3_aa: CASSIGTSGRRYEQYF
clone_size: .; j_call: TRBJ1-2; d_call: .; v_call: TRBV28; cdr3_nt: TGTGCCAGCAGTTTCTACAGTGCCAACTATGGCTACACCTTC; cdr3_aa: CASSFYSANYGYTF
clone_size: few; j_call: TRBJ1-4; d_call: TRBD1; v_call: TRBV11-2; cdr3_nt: TGTGCCAGCAGCCGACTCAGACAGGGAACTAATGAAAAACTGTTTTTT; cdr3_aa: CASSRLRQGTNEKLFF
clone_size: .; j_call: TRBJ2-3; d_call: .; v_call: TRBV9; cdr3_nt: TGTGCCAGCAGCCAAGGCGGAGGACGAGGCCTGGCAGATACGCAGTATTTT; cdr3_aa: CASSQGGGRGLADTQYF
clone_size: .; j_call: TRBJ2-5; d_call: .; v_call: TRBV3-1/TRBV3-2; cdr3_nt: TGTGCCAGCAGCCAAGATCTAGGACAGAAGCAAGAGACCCAGTACTTC; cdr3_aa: CASSQDLGQKQETQYF
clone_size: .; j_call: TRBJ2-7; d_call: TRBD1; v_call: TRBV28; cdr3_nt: TGTGCCGGTGGGGGGACAGGGGCTTACGAGCAGTACTTC; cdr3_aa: CAGGGTGAYEQYF
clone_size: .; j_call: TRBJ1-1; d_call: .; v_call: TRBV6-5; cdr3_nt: TGTGCCAGCAGTCCCCGGAACACTGAAGCTTTCTTT; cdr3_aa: CASSPRNTEAFF
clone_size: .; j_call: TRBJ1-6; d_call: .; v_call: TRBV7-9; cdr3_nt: TGTGCCAGCAGCTCAGGGACTATGAATTCACCCCTCCACTTT; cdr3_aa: CASSSGTMNSPLHF
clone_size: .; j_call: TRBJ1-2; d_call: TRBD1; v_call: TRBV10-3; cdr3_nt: TGTGCCATCAGTGGCACCCGGGACAGGGTCCCGTACACCTTC; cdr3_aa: CAISGTRDRVPYTF
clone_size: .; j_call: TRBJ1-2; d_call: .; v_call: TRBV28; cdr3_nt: TGTGCCAGCAGAACTGCACAGAACTACACCTTC; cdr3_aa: CASRTAQNYTF
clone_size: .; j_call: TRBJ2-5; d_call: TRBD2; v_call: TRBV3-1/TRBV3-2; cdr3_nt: TGTGCCAGCAGCCAAGATTCGTCCGGGAGGGGAGAGACCCAGTACTTC; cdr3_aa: CASSQDSSGRGETQYF
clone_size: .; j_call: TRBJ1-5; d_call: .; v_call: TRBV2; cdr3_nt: TGTGCCAGCAGGCCACAGGGCAATCAGCCCCAGCATTTT; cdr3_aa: CASRPQGNQPQHF
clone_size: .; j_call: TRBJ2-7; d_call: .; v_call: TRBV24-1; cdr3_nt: TGTGCCACCAGTGACAGGGCCAACGAGCAGTACTTC; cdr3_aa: CATSDRANEQYF
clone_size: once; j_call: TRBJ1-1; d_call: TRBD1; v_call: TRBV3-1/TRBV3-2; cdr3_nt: TGTGCCAGCAGCCAAGTACAGGGGGCCACTGAAGCTTTCTTT; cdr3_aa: CASSQVQGATEAFF
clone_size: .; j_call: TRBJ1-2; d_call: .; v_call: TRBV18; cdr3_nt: TGTGCCAGCTCACCTTCCACGGGGTTATCAGGCGGCTACACCTTC; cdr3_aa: CASSPSTGLSGGYTF
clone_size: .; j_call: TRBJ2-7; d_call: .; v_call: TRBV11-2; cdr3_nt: TGTGCCAGCAGCCCTCACCGGACAGAGTCCTACGAGCAGTACTTC; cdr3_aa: CASSPHRTESYEQYF
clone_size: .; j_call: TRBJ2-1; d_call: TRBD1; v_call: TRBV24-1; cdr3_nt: TGTGCCACCAGTGAGGGACAGAGTGGTTTGGTCGAGCAGTTCTTC; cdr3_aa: CATSEGQSGLVEQFF
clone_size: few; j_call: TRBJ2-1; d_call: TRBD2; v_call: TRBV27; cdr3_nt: TGTGCCAGCAGTTTGGGTGGAACTAGCGGGAGCAATGAGCAGTTCTTC; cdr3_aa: CASSLGGTSGSNEQFF
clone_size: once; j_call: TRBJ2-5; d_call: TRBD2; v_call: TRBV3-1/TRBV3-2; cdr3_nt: TGTGCCAGCAGCCGTCCCTGGTGGCTAGCGGGGGTACAAGAGACCCAGTACTTC; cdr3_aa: CASSRPWWLAGVQETQYF
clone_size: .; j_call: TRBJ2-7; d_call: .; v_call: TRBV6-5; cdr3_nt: TGTGCCAGCCATCAACGTTGGAGCTCCTACGAGCAGTACTTC; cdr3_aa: CASHQRWSSYEQYF
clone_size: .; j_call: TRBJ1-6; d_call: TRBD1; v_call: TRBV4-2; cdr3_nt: TGTGCCAGCAGCCAAACGCCGGGACAGTATGATTCACCCCTCCACTTT; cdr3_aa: CASSQTPGQYDSPLHF
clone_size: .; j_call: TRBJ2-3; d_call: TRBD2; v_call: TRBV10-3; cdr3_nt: TGTGCCATCAGTCGACTAGCGGGAGGAGATACGCAGTATTTT; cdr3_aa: CAISRLAGGDTQYF
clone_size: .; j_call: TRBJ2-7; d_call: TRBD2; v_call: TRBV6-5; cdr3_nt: TGTGCCAGCAGTTCAAGCGGGGGGGGTTCCTACGAGCAGTACTTC; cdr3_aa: CASSSSGGGSYEQYF
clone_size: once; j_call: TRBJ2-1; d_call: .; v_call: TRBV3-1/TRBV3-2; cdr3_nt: TGTGCCAGCAGCCCGCAACTAAGTTCGGTTCCAAGCTCCTACAATGAGCAGTTCTTC; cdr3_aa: CASSPQLSSVPSSYNEQFF
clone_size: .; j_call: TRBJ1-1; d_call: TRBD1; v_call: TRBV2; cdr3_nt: TGTGCCAGCAGGGGGACAGGGGACACTGAAGCTTTCTTT; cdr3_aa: CASRGTGDTEAFF
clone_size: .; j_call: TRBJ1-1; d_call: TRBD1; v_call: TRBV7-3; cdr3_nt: TGTGCCAGCAGCCCTGACAGGGATCACCAAGCTTTCTTT; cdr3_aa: CASSPDRDHQAFF
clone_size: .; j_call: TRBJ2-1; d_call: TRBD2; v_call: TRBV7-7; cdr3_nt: TGTGCTAGCAGCTTAATAGCGGGTGAATTATACAATGAGCAGTTCTTC; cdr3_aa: CASSLIAGELYNEQFF
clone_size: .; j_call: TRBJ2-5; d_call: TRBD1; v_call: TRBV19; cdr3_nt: TGTGCCAGTAGTAGGGGACAGGGGGCTATTCTGGAGACCCAGTACTTC; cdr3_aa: CASSRGQGAILETQYF
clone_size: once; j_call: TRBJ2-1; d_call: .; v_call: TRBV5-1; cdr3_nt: TGCGCCAGCAGCTTCGAGGGAGCCGACAATGAGCAGTTCTTC; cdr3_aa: CASSFEGADNEQFF
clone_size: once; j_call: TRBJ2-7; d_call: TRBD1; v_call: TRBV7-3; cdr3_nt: TGTGCCAGCAGCCCTGACAGGGGCATACTCTACGAGCAGTACTTC; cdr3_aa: CASSPDRGILYEQYF
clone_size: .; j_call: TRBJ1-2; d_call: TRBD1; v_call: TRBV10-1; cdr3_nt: TGCGCCAGCAGTAAAATAGACAGGGATGCTAACTATGGCTACACCTTC; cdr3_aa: CASSKIDRDANYGYTF
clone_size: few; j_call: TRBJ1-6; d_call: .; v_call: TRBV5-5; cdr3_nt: TGTGCCAGCAGCGAGACAAGCTCCTATAATTCACCCCTCCACTTT; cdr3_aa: CASSETSSYNSPLHF
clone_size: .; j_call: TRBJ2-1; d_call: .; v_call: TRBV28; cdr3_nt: TGTGCCAGCAGTTTCCACAGCACGGGACTTGGCTCCTACAATGAGCAGTTCTTC; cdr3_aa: CASSFHSTGLGSYNEQFF